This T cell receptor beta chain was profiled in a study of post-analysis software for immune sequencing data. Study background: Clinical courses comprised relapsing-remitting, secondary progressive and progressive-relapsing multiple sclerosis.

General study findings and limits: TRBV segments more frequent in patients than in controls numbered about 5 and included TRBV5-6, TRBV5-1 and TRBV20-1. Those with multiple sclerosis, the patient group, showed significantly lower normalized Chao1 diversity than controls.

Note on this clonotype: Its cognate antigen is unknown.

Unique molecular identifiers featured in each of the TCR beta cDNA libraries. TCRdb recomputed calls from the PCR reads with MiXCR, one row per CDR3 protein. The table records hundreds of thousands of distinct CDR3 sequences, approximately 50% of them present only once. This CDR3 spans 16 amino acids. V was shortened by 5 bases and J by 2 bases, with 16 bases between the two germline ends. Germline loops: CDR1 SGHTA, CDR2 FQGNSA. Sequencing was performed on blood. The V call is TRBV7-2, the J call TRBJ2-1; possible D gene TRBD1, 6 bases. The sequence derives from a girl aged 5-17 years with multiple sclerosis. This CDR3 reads CASSRTGSQAYNEQFF. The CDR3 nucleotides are TGTGCCAGCAGCCGAACAGGGTCCCAAGCCTACAATGAGCAGTTCTTC.